Following are 24 T cell receptor beta chains from one sample sequenced in a study of T-cell memory formation after mild COVID-19. MiXCR, applied by TCRdb to the 5' RACE reads, yields one record per CDR3 protein. The sample has under 250,000 distinct CDR3 sequences, 7.5% to 10% seen once. The sequenced sample consisted of PBMCs or a T cell subset sorted from them (not recorded which). The source is a man between 18 and 29 years old who had mild COVID-19 (a few samples of this study predate the infection). Cell type and time point are not known.

This clonotype was recorded a few times. This chain uses TRBV20-1 with TRBJ2-5; D remains unclear. The CDR3 covers 14 residues. Trimming left V 6 bases short and J 10 bases short, with 24 bases between. Germline V gene sequence: CDR1 DFQATT, CDR2 SNEGSKA (reference sequence). As DNA, the CDR3 is TGCAGTGCCACACCCGGGCTTTCCACTGTGGTCCAGTACTTC. Translation gives CSATPGLSTVVQYF.

At least ten counts were recorded for this clonotype. This chain links TRBV10-3 with TRBJ2-7; 8 bases fit TRBD1. V was pared by 2 bases and J by 3 bases, with 3 bases of the junction left unmatched. The germline gives CDR1 ENHRY, CDR2 SYGVKD. This CDR3 has 14 residues. The CDR3 region is CAISERGQDYEQYF. CDR3 nucleotides: TGTGCCATCAGTGAGCGGGGACAGGACTACGAGCAGTACTTC.

The V gene is TRBV5-1, the J gene TRBJ2-3, with 10 positions matching TRBD2. Germline loops: CDR1 SGHRS, CDR2 YFSETQ. Trimming took 4 bases from V and 6 from J; bases not matched to a gene: 8. This CDR3 is built from 15 residues. CDR3 nucleotide sequence: TGCGCCAGCAGCACGGGGACTAGCGCCCTGGATACGCAGTATTTT. Its protein is CASSTGTSALDTQYF.

CDR3 DNA sequence: TGCGCCAGCAGCTTGTACGGGGATGCGACCGGGGAGCTGTTTTTT. Amino acid sequence: CASSLYGDATGELFF. The J gene is TRBJ2-2, the V gene TRBV5-1, with D perhaps matching TRBD2 (5 bases). Trimming left V 1 base short and J 5 bases short, with 12 bases between. The CDR3 totals 15 residues. Germline CDR1 and CDR2: SGHRS and YFSETQ.

The chain links TRBV7-9 to TRBJ2-5; TRBD2 is a possible D gene (5 bases). The CDR3 contains 12 residues. Trimming stripped 6 bases from V and 3 bases from J, with 8 bases between. Germline assignment: CDR1 SEHNR and CDR2 FQNEAQ (reference sequence). The CDR3 bases are TGTGCCAGCAGGAAGGAGGAAGAGACCCAGTACTTC. It encodes CASRKEEETQYF.

J is TRBJ1-2 and V is TRBV14; 8 nucleotides agree with TRBD1. The CDR3 runs to 15 residues. CDR1 is SGHDN and CDR2 is FVKESK in the germline V gene. The V and J ends lost 2 bases and 10 bases, in that order; junction bases with no gene match: 12. The CDR3 DNA reads as TGTGCCAGCAGCCAACCTCAGGGGGCAATCGGTGACTACACCTTC. It codes for CASSQPQGAIGDYTF.

CDR3 nucleotide sequence: TGTGCCAGCAGCGTAGGGACTTGGGCAACCGAGCAGTACTTC. As protein: CASSVGTWATEQYF. The V and J genes are TRBV9 and TRBJ2-7, with a weak D call TRBD2 (5 bases). V dropped 0 bases and J dropped 6 bases, with 13 bases sitting between them. This CDR3 is 14 amino acids long. The germline gives CDR1 SGDLS, CDR2 YYNGEE.

The V and J genes are TRBV12-3 or TRBV12-4 and TRBJ1-2, with no clear D. V was cut by 3 bases and J by 6 bases, with 8 bases left in between. This CDR3 has 12 residues. The CDR3 DNA reads as TGTGCCAGCAGTTTCAAGGCGGATGGCTACACCTTC. Its translation is CASSFKADGYTF.

The V gene is TRBV29-1, the J gene TRBJ2-1; TRBD2 matches 12 bases. This CDR3 contains 15 residues. CDR1 and CDR2 from the germline V gene are SQVTM and ANQGSEA. V gave up 4 bases and J gave up 8 bases; unmatched junction bases: 9. CDR3 DNA sequence: TGCAGCGTTGGAGCACTAGCGGGGGGTATCGATGAGCAGTTCTTC. Its protein is CSVGALAGGIDEQFF.

The chain recombines TRBV3-2 with TRBJ1-4; the DNA was not used to check the table's D call, TRBD1. TRBV3-2 is tagged as a pseudogene. The CDR3 runs to 15 residues. The chain's CDR3 is CASSHMDRPHEKLFF. The CDR3 DNA reads TGTGCCAGCAGCCACATGGACAGGCCTCATGAAAAACTGTTTTTT.

This clonotype was recorded many times. The chain couples TRBV5-1 to TRBJ2-3, with D perhaps matching TRBD2 (6 bases). Trimming left V 2 bases short and J 4 bases short, with 14 bases between. CDR3 size: 15 residues. CDR1 is SGHRS, CDR2 YFSETQ, per germline. This CDR3 is CASSFAAGRADTQYF. The CDR3 nucleotides are TGCGCCAGCAGCTTCGCAGCGGGCAGGGCAGATACGCAGTATTTT.

This clonotype turned up a few times. This chain joins TRBV10-3 and TRBJ2-3; D remains ambiguous. The CDR3 consists of 12 residues. V was cut by 3 bases and J by 4 bases, with 5 bases left in between. Germline V gene lookup returns CDR1 ENHRY and CDR2 SYGVKD. CDR3 in DNA: TGTGCCATCAGTGAATCCCCAGATACGCAGTATTTT. Translated, it gives CAISESPDTQYF.

This clonotype showed up just a few times. V gene TRBV24-1 combines with J gene TRBJ2-2; D tentatively reads TRBD1 or TRBD2 (5 bases each). V shed 12 bases and J shed 2 bases, with 12 bases lying between them. From germline, CDR1 is KGHDR and CDR2 SFDVKD. CDR3 length equals 13 residues. The CDR3 sequence is CAARDQNTGELFF. For the CDR3, the DNA is TGTGCCGCCCGGGACCAAAACACCGGGGAGCTGTTTTTT.

This clonotype was seen a handful of times. J is TRBJ1-4 and V is TRBV20-1, with D possibly being TRBD1 (5 bases). The V gene's germline CDR1 is DFQATT and CDR2 SNEGSKA (reference sequence). The CDR3 spans 14 residues. V was clipped by 6 bases and J by 5 bases, with 16 bases between them. The CDR3 loop reads CSAAGGTANEKLFF. CDR3 DNA: TGCAGTGCCGCCGGAGGGACGGCAAATGAAAAACTGTTTTTT.

This clonotype was counted a few times. This sequence joins TRBV11-2 and TRBJ2-4; D gene uncertain. The CDR3 is 14 amino acids. CDR1 and CDR2 from the germline V gene are SGHAT and FQNNGV. V was shortened by 4 bases and J by 8 bases, with 15 bases between the two germline ends. CDR3 protein: CASSSTRTLDIQYF. The CDR3 bases are TGTGCCAGCAGCTCGACCAGGACCCTGGACATTCAGTACTTC.

This chain joins TRBV4-2 and TRBJ2-5; TRBD2 matches at 9 bases. Per germline, CDR1 LGHNA and CDR2 YNFKEQ. J was trimmed by 1 base and V by 1 base; bases with no gene match: 7. There are 17 residues in the CDR3. This CDR3 reads CASSQGLASGVQETQYF. Written as DNA, the CDR3 is TGTGCCAGCAGCCAAGGTTTGGCTAGCGGGGTCCAAGAGACCCAGTACTTC.

Only a few counts were recorded for this clonotype. V is TRBV30 and J is TRBJ2-6, with D uncertain. The V gene lost 3 bases and the J gene lost 1 base, with 10 bases spanning the gap. Per germline, CDR1 GTSNPN and CDR2 SVGIG (reference sequence). The CDR3 has 15 residues. The CDR3 DNA is TGTGCCTGGAGAAACACCGCGTCTGGGGCCAACGTCCTGACTTTC. Translation gives CAWRNTASGANVLTF.

This clonotype was seen only a few times. CDR3 DNA: TGTGCCAGCAGTATCGGGACAGGCTACGAGCAGTACGTC. This translates into CASSIGTGYEQYV. The chain employs TRBV27 and TRBJ2-7, with 8 bases that match TRBD1. This CDR3 contains 13 residues. CDR1 and CDR2 from the germline V gene are MNHEY and SMNVEV (reference sequence). Trimming cost V 5 bases and J 3 bases; bases outside gene matches: 3.

The chain couples TRBV5-1 to TRBJ2-1; 15 bases fit TRBD2. The V and J ends lost 0 bases and 10 bases, in that order; junction bases with no gene match: 8. Germline lookup yields CDR1 SGHRS and CDR2 YFSETQ. The CDR3 totals 17 residues. The CDR3 is CASSLVVGLAGGQEQFF. The CDR3 coding sequence is TGCGCCAGCAGCTTGGTTGTGGGACTAGCGGGGGGACAGGAGCAGTTCTTC.

The chain combines TRBV24-1 with TRBJ2-2; the D is unclear. Deletions cut 4 bases from V and 0 bases from J, with 8 bases between. Germline V gene data show CDR1 as KGHDR and CDR2 as SFDVKD. The CDR3 extends over 15 amino acids. CDR3 in amino acids: CATSERTANTGELFF. CDR3 nucleotide sequence: TGTGCCACCAGTGAGAGGACGGCGAACACCGGGGAGCTGTTTTTT.

The genes are TRBV29-1 and TRBJ2-3; 8 positions match TRBD2. Germline-derived CDR1 and CDR2 are SQVTM and ANQGSEA. This CDR3 is built from 14 residues. With V trimmed by 6 bases and J by 3 bases, 8 bases remained unmatched. Here the CDR3 reads CSVRGGFVTDTQYF. CDR3 coding DNA: TGCAGCGTCCGCGGGGGGTTTGTGACAGATACGCAGTATTTT.

This clonotype was detected a few times. The chain couples TRBV20-1 to TRBJ1-2, with D unresolved. CDR1 and CDR2 from the germline V gene are DFQATT and SNEGSKA (reference sequence). The CDR3 is 15 residues long. V lost 3 bases, J lost 0 bases, and 14 bases lay in between. The CDR3 spells CSARRRVETNYGYTF. The CDR3 DNA follows: TGCAGTGCTAGGCGGAGGGTTGAGACTAACTATGGCTACACCTTC.

The chain recombines TRBV9 with TRBJ1-5; unclear D gene. This CDR3 is built from 14 residues. V was pared by 0 bases and J by 7 bases, with 11 bases between. Germline CDR1 is SGDLS and CDR2 is YYNGEE. The CDR3 sequence: CASSVGEEMQPQHF. CDR3 in DNA: TGTGCCAGCAGCGTAGGAGAGGAGATGCAGCCCCAGCATTTT.

This clonotype was counted only a few times. The chain employs TRBV10-3 and TRBJ1-3; no reliable D call. V gave up 2 bases and J gave up 1 base, with 6 bases separating them. The CDR3 runs to 14 residues. The germline gives CDR1 ENHRY, CDR2 SYGVKD. CDR3 nucleotide sequence: TGTGCCATCAGTGAGAGGCCTTCTGGAAACACCATATATTTT. Protein: CAISERPSGNTIYF.